These T cell receptor beta chains were read from a single sample in a study of cytomegalovirus exposure and HLA in healthy donors. Here immunoSEQ multiplex PCR was the method, and the copy in TCRdb shows in-frame clones only, minus some. The data hold some 90,000 clones, with over 75% observed a single time. Material: PBMCs. Receptor source: a man between 45 and 60 years old in good health and CMV-seronegative. The CDR3 runs from the conserved cysteine through the conserved F or W. The D gene is left open where the match is weak. Clone sizes are given selectively: once, few, many, or a class where the clone is expanded.

TRBJ1-2 | few | TRBV11-2 | - | TGTGCCAGCAGCTCCCTCGGAGACTATGGCTACACCTTC | CASSSLGDYGYTF
TRBJ1-1 | - | TRBV18 | TRBD1 | TGTGCCAGCTCACAGAATCTAGGACAGGGAGCTGAAGCTTTCTTT | CASSQNLGQGAEAFF
TRBJ1-5 | few | TRBV4-2 | - | TGTGCCAGCAGCCAAGATCGAGGCCTTCAGCCCCAGCATTTT | CASSQDRGLQPQHF
TRBJ1-1 | - | TRBV2 | - | TGTGCCAGCAAAAGGAACAGGGATCCTGAAGCTTTCTTT | CASKRNRDPEAFF
TRBJ1-2 | - | TRBV5-1 | - | TGCGCCAGCAGCTTGGCCGAGGGAGGCTATGGCTACACCTTC | CASSLAEGGYGYTF
TRBJ2-5 | - | TRBV7-9 | TRBD1 | TGTGCCAGCAGCTCCCTGGACAGGAAGGAGACCCAGTACTTC | CASSSLDRKETQYF
TRBJ2-5 | once | TRBV6-5 | - | TGTGCCAGCAGTTACTCGAAAGAGGGCTCGGGGGAGACCCAGTACTTC | CASSYSKEGSGETQYF
TRBJ2-7 | few | TRBV6-1 | TRBD1 | TGTGCCAGCAGCAAGGACAGGGGGGCCTACGAGCAGTACTTC | CASSKDRGAYEQYF
TRBJ2-3 | - | TRBV28 | TRBD1 | TGTGCCAGCAGTTTAGGGGGACAGGGGGCAGATACGCAGTATTTT | CASSLGGQGADTQYF
TRBJ1-2 | - | TRBV5-4 | TRBD1 | TGTGCCAGCAGCTTGGAGGGGACAGGGGCATATGGCTACACCTTC | CASSLEGTGAYGYTF
TRBJ2-1 | - | TRBV7-2 | - | TGTGCCAGCCGCGGGGCCAGGGTGGGCGGGGTGAGCTCCTACAATGAGCAGTTCTTC | CASRGARVGGVSSYNEQFF
TRBJ2-1 | - | TRBV18 | TRBD2 | TGTGCCAGCTCACCCGTAGCGGGGCAAAGGGGTGAGCAGTTCTTC | CASSPVAGQRGEQFF